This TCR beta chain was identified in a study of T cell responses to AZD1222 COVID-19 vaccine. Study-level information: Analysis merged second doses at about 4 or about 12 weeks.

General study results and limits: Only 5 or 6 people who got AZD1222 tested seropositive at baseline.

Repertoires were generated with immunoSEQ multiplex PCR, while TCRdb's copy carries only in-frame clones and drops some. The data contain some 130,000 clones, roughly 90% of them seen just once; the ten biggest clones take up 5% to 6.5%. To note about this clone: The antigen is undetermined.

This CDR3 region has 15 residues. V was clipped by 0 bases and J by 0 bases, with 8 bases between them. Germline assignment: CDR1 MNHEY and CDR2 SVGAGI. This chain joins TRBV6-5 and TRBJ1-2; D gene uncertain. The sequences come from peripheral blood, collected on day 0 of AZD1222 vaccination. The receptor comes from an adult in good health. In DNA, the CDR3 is TGTGCCAGCAGTTACTCGATGGGAGCTAACTATGGCTACACCTTC. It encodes CASSYSMGANYGYTF.